The 17 T cell receptor beta chains below all came from one sample that was sequenced in a study of blood T cell repertoires in COVID-19. Some clones are missing from TCRdb's copy, which holds only in-frame ones; the method was immunoSEQ multiplex PCR. The sample includes around 99,000 clones, around four fifths seen only once; the top ten take 4% to 4.5%. Sequencing used peripheral blood. The receptors come from a man between 65 and 85 years old with acute or convalescent COVID-19.

This clone was seen a handful of times. The rearrangement links TRBV19 to TRBJ1-5; the D gene is possibly TRBD1 (5 bases). The germline gives CDR1 LNHDA, CDR2 SQIVND (reference sequence). The CDR3 has 17 residues. V lost 7 bases and J 0 bases, leaving 19 bases between the germline ends. The CDR3 nucleotides read TGTGCCAGTAAGGCCCAGGACGCCCAGGGTAGCAATCAGCCCCAGCATTTT. As protein: CASKAQDAQGSNQPQHF. The entire variable domain, with the rest obtained from reference TRBV19 and TRBJ1-5, is as follows: DGGITQSPKYLFRKEGQNVTLSCEQNLNHDAMYWYRQDPGQGLRLIYYSQIVNDFQKGDIAEGYSVSREKKESFPLTVTSAQKNPTAFYLCASKAQDAQGSNQPQHFGDGTRLSIL.

This clone has a single count. The V and J genes are TRBV18 and TRBJ1-4; D is perhaps TRBD1 (6 bases). This CDR3 has 15 amino acids. Germline V gene sequence: CDR1 KGHSH, CDR2 LQKENI. V was cut by 2 bases and J by 4 bases, with 11 bases left in between. As DNA, the CDR3 is TGTGCCAGCTCACCAGTCTCACAGGGTAATGAAAAACTGTTTTTT. As protein: CASSPVSQGNEKLFF.

The chain employs TRBV5-1 and TRBJ2-1; 7 bases are a match to TRBD1. CDR3 size: 15 residues. Unmatched junction bases numbered 14, after V lost 4 bases and J lost 10 bases. CDR1 and CDR2 from the germline V gene are SGHRS and YFSETQ. The DNA of the CDR3 is TGCGCCAGCAGCCCGGGACAGACCAGTCTATGGGAGCAGTTCTTC. Protein: CASSPGQTSLWEQFF.

This clone was recorded once. In DNA form, the CDR3 reads TGTGCCAGCAGCGTGGGGAGCGGGGGCTATGGCTACACCTTC. Its protein is CASSVGSGGYGYTF. This chain connects TRBV9 to TRBJ1-2; a weak D match, TRBD1 (5 bases). This CDR3 contains 14 residues. In germline, CDR1 is SGDLS, CDR2 YYNGEE. Trimming stripped 2 bases from V and 4 bases from J, with 12 bases between.

The CDR3 region has the DNA TGCAGCGTTGCACGCACGGAGCAAGAGACCCAGTACTTC. It translates to CSVARTEQETQYF. The chain uses TRBV29-1 and TRBJ2-5; no clear D gene. Between the trimmed V and J ends, which lost 4 bases and 2 bases, there was a span of 11 bases. The CDR3 has 13 amino acids. Germline V gene lookup returns CDR1 SQVTM and CDR2 ANQGSEA. Drawing the rest from reference TRBV29-1 and TRBJ2-5, the complete variable domain is SAVISQKPSRDICQRGTSLTIQCQVDSQVTMMFWYRQQPGQSLTLIATANQGSEATYESGFVIDKFPISRPNLTFSTLTVSNMSPEDSSIYLCSVARTEQETQYFGPGTRLLVL.

Comment on this clone: Other DNA sequences from this sample encode an identical CDR3 as well. CDR3 nucleotide sequence: TGTGCCATCAGTGAGTCTGGAGGGTTGAACACCGGGGAGCTGTTTTTT. It is translated as CAISESGGLNTGELFF. The chain combines TRBV10-3 with TRBJ2-2; D may be TRBD2 (6 bases). V was cut by 0 bases and J by 1 base, with 9 bases left in between. From germline, CDR1 is ENHRY and CDR2 SYGVKD. The CDR3 is 16 residues long.

The sample holds one count of this clone. The rearrangement links TRBV2 to TRBJ1-1; TRBD1 aligns across 8 bases. V shed 2 bases and J 6 bases; nucleotides not matched to a gene: 8. Germline values: CDR1 SNHLY, CDR2 FYNNEI. The CDR3 runs 15 residues. CDR3 sequence (DNA): TGTGCCAGCAGTGAAAGGGGACAGGCTGTGTCTGAAGCTTTCTTT. Protein: CASSERGQAVSEAFF.

The V gene is TRBV6-6, the J gene TRBJ2-7, with D unresolved. Trimming removed 6 bases from V and 6 bases from J, with 9 bases in between. The germline V gene has CDR1 MNHNY and CDR2 SVGAGI (reference sequence). This CDR3 is built from 11 residues. Here the CDR3 reads CASSQEVEQYF. DNA for the CDR3: TGTGCCAGCAGCCAAGAGGTCGAGCAGTACTTC.

The table lists this clone with a few counts. The chain is built from TRBV29-1 and TRBJ2-7; D is undetermined. CDR3 length: 11 amino acids. Trimming removed 6 bases from V and 3 bases from J, with 9 bases in between. Germline V lookup: CDR1 SQVTM, CDR2 ANQGSEA. The CDR3 DNA sequence: TGCAGCGTCCGGAACAGCTACGAGCAGTACTTC. Translating it yields CSVRNSYEQYF.

The chain carries TRBV29-1 and TRBJ1-5; D is perhaps TRBD1 (6 bases). V gave up 4 bases and J gave up 0 bases, with 10 bases separating them. Germline values: CDR1 SQVTM, CDR2 ANQGSEA. CDR3 length equals 14 residues. CDR3 DNA: TGCAGCGTTGGGTCAGGGGATAGCAATCAGCCCCAGCATTTT. Residues: CSVGSGDSNQPQHF.

V gene TRBV14 combines with J gene TRBJ1-1, with D tentatively TRBD1 (6 bases). The CDR3 is 13 amino acids. Germline V CDR1 and CDR2: SGHDN, FVKESK. With 4 bases removed from V and 7 bases from J, the gap between germline ends came to 13 bases. CDR3 protein: CASSRGGRLEAFF. DNA for the CDR3: TGTGCCAGCAGCCGGGGGGGCCGACTTGAAGCTTTCTTT. Full variable domain (outside the CDR3, taken from reference TRBV14 and TRBJ1-1): EAGVTQFPSHSVIEKGQTVTLRCDPISGHDNLYWYRRVMGKEIKFLLHFVKESKQDESGMPNNRFLAERTGGTYSTLKVQPAELEDSGVYFCASSRGGRLEAFFGQGTRLTVV.

This rearrangement joins TRBV7-8 to TRBJ2-4, with D possibly TRBD1 on 6 matching bases. V gave up 6 bases and J gave up 1 base, with 13 bases separating them. This CDR3 spans 15 amino acids. Germline V gene sequence: CDR1 SGHVS, CDR2 FQNEAQ. The CDR3 loop is CASSPQGSAKNIQYF. CDR3 in DNA: TGTGCCAGCAGTCCACAGGGCTCGGCCAAAAACATTCAGTACTTC.

The chain carries TRBV5-4 and TRBJ1-1, with D possibly TRBD1 on 5 matching bases. Germline assignment: CDR1 SGHNT and CDR2 YYREEE (reference sequence). The CDR3 has 16 residues. Deletions cut 0 bases from V and 4 bases from J, with 16 bases between. CDR3: CASSLGLTAFGTEAFF. Here the CDR3 DNA reads TGTGCCAGCAGCTTGGGACTGACAGCCTTTGGCACTGAAGCTTTCTTT.

The CDR3 DNA reads TGTGCCAGCAGTTTTACAGGGTTTGTGACTGGCTACACCTTC. Amino acids: CASSFTGFVTGYTF. The chain uses TRBV27 and TRBJ1-2; possibly TRBD1 for D (6 bases). The V and J ends lost 3 bases and 7 bases respectively, with 15 bases between them. The CDR3 has 14 residues. The germline gives CDR1 MNHEY, CDR2 SMNVEV (reference sequence).

This clone was seen more than once but under ten times. V usage is TRBV11-2 and J usage is TRBJ2-7; 7 nucleotides align to TRBD1. From germline, CDR1 is SGHAT and CDR2 FQNNGV. The CDR3 runs 15 residues. With V trimmed by 6 bases and J by 4 bases, 12 bases remained unmatched. The CDR3: CASSSPRDRGYEQYF. CDR3 sequence (DNA): TGTGCCAGCAGTTCTCCCCGGGACAGAGGTTACGAGCAGTACTTC.

The genes are TRBV7-2 and TRBJ1-1; the match to TRBD1 covers 9 bases. Trimming removed 0 bases from V and 4 bases from J; junction bases left unmatched: 3. Germline values: CDR1 SGHTA, CDR2 FQGNSA. The CDR3 length is 15 residues. The CDR3 loop reads CASSLAQGAGTEAFF. In DNA form, the CDR3 reads TGTGCCAGCAGCTTAGCACAGGGGGCGGGCACTGAAGCTTTCTTT.

This clone was observed a few times. V and J are TRBV7-9 and TRBJ2-7, with TRBD2 as a possible D gene (6 bases). V lost 4 bases and J lost 7, with 11 bases in between. The CDR3 totals 12 residues. Germline CDR1 and CDR2: SEHNR and FQNEAQ (reference sequence). The CDR3, as DNA: TGTGCCAGCAGCTCCCGGGGGTTGGAGCAGTACTTC. Translated, it gives CASSSRGLEQYF.